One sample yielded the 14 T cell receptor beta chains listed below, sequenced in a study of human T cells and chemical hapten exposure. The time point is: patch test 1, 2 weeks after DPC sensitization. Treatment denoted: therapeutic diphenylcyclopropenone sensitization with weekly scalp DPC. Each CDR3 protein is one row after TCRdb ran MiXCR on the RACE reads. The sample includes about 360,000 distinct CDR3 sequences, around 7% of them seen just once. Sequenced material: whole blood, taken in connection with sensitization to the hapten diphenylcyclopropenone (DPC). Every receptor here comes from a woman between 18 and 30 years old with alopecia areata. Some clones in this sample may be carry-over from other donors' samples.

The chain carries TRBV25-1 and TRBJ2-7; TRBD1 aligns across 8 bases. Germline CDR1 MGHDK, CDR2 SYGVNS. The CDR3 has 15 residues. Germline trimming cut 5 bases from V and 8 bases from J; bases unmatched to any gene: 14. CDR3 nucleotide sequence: TGTGCCAGCAGTAGCACGGGACAGGCCGTTAAGAAGCAGTACTTC. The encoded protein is CASSSTGQAVKKQYF.

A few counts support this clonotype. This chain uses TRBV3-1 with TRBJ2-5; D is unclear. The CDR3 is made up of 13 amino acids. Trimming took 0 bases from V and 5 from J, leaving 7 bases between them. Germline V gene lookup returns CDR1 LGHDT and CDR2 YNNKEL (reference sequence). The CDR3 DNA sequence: TGTGCCAGCAGCCAAGACCCTGCGGAGACCCAGTACTTC. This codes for CASSQDPAETQYF.

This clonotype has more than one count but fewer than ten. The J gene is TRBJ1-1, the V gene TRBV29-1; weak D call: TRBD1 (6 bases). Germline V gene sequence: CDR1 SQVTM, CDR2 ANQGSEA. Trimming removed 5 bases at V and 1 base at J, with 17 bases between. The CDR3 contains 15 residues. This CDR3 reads CSVPRLGAANTEAFF. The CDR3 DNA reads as TGCAGCGTTCCCCGACTGGGGGCAGCGAACACTGAAGCTTTCTTT.

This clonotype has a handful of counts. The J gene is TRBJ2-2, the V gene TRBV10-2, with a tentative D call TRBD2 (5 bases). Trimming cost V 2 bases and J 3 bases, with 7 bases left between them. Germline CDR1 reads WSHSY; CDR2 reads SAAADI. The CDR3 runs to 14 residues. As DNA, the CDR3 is TGCGCCAGCAGTGAGGGGCGGGACACCGGGGAGCTGTTTTTT. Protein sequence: CASSEGRDTGELFF.

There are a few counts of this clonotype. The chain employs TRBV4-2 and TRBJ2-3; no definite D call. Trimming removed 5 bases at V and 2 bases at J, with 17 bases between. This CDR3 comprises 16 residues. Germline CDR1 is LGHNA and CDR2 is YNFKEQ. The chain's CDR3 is CASSERSEAYTDTQYF. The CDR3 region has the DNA TGTGCCAGCAGCGAACGTTCTGAAGCGTACACAGATACGCAGTATTTT.

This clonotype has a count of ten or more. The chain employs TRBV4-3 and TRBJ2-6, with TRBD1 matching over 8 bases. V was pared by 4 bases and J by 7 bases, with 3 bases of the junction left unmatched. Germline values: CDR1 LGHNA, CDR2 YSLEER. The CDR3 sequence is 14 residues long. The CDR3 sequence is CASSRDRGANVLTF. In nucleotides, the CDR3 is TGCGCCAGCAGCCGAGACAGGGGTGCCAACGTCCTGACTTTC.

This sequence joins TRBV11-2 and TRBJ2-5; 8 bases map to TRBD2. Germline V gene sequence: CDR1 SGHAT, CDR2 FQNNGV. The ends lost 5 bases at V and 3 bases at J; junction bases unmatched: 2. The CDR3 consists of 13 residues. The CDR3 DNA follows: TGTGCCAGCAGCGGACTAGCTAAAGAGACCCAGTACTTC. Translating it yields CASSGLAKETQYF.

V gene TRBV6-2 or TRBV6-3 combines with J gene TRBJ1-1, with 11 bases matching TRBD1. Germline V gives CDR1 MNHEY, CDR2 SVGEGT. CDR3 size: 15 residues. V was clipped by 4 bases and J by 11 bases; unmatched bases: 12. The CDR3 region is CASSSFRTGGSLAFF. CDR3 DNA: TGTGCCAGCAGTTCCTTCCGGACAGGGGGCAGCTTGGCTTTCTTT.

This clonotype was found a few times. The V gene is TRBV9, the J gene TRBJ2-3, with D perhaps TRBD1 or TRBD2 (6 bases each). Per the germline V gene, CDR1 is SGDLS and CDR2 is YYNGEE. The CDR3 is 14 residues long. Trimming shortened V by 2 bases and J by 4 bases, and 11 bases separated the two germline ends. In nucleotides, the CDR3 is TGTGCCAGCAGCGTCGGGGGCCTCTCAGATACGCAGTATTTT. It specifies CASSVGGLSDTQYF.

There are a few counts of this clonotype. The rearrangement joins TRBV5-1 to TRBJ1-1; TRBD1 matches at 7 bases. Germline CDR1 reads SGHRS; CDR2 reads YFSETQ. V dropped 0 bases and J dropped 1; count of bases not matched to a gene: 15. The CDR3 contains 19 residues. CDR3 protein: CASSLGQGSPWVGNTEAFF. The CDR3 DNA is TGCGCCAGCAGCTTGGGACAGGGTAGTCCATGGGTGGGGAACACTGAAGCTTTCTTT.

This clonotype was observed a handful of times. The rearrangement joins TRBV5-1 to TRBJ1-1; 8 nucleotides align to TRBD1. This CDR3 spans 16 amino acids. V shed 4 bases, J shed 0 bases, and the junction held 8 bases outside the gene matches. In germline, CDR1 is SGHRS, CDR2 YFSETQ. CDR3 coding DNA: TGCGCCAGCAGCCCAGGACAGGGATACATGAACACTGAAGCTTTCTTT. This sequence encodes CASSPGQGYMNTEAFF.

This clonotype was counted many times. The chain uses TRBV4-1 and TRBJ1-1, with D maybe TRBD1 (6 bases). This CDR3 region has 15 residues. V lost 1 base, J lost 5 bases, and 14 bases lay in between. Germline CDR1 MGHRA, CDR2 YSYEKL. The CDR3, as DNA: TGCGCCAGCAGCCAAGCTGGGACATCAAAAACTGAAGCTTTCTTT. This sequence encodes CASSQAGTSKTEAFF.

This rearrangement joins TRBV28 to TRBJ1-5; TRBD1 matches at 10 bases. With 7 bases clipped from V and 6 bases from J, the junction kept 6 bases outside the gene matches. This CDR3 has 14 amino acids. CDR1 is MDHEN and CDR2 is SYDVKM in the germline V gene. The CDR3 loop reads CASNPTGGVQPQHF. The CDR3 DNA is TGTGCCAGCAACCCGACAGGGGGCGTTCAGCCCCAGCATTTT.

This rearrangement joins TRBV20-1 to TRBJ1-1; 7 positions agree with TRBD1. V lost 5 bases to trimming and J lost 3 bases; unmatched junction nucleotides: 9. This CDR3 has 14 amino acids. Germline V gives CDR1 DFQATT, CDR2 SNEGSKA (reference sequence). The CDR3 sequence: CSAQGQQGDTEAFF. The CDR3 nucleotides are TGCAGTGCTCAAGGACAGCAGGGGGACACTGAAGCTTTCTTT.